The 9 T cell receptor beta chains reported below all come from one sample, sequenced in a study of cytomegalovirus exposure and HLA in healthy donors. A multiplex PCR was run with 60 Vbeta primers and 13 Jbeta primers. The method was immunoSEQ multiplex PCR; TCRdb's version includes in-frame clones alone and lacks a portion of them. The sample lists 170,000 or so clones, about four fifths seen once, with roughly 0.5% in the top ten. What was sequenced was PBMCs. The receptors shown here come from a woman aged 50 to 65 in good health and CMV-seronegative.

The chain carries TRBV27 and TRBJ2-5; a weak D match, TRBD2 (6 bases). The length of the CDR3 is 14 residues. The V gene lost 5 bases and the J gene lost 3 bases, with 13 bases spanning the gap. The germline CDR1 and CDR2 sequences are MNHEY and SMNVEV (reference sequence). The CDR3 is CASSHRDLKETQYF. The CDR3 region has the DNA TGTGCCAGCAGTCATCGGGACTTAAAAGAGACCCAGTACTTC.

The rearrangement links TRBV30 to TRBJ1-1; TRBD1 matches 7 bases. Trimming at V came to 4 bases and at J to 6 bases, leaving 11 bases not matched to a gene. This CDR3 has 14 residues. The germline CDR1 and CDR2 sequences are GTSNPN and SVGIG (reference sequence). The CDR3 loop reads CAWNRGQMRAEAFF. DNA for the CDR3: TGTGCCTGGAACAGGGGCCAGATGAGGGCTGAAGCTTTCTTT. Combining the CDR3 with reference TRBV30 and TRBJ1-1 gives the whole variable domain SQTIHQWPATLVQPVGSPLSLECTVEGTSNPNLYWYRQAAGRGLQLLFYSVGIGQISSEVPQNLSASRPQDRQFILSSKKLLLSDSGFYLCAWNRGQMRAEAFFGQGTRLTVV.

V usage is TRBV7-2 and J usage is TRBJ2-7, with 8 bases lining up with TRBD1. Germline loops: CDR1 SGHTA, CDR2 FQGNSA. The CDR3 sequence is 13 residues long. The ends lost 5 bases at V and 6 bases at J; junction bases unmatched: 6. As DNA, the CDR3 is TGTGCCAGCAGCCAAACAGGGGGAAGCGAGCAGTACTTC. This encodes CASSQTGGSEQYF.

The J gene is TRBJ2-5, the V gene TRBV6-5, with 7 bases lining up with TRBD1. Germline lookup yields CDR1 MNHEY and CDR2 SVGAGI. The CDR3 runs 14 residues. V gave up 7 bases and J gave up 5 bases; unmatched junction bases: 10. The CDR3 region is CASNKEVTGETQYF. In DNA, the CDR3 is TGTGCCAGCAACAAGGAGGTGACAGGGGAGACCCAGTACTTC.

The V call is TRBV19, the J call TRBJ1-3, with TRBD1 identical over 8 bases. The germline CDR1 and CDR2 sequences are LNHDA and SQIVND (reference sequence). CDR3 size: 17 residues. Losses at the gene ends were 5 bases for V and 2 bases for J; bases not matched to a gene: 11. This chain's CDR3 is CASSGTGVPTAGNTIYF. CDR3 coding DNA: TGTGCCAGTAGTGGGACAGGAGTACCAACTGCTGGAAACACCATATATTTT.

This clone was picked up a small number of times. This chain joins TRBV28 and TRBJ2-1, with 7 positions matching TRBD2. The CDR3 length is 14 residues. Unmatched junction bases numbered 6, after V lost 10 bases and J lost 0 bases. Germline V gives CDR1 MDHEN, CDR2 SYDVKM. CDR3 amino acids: CAINGRSSYNEQFF. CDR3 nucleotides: TGTGCCATTAACGGGAGGAGCTCCTACAATGAGCAGTTCTTC.

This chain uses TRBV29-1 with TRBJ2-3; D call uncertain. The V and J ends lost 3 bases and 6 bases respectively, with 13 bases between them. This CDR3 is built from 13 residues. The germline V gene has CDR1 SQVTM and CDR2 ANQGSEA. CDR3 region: CSVDPSSGDTQYF. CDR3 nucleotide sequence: TGCAGCGTTGATCCGTCCTCCGGGGATACGCAGTATTTT.

The CDR3 DNA is TGTGCCAGCAGTTTGGTCAGGGGCGGCTATGGCTACACCTTC. Protein: CASSLVRGGYGYTF. The V and J genes are TRBV28 and TRBJ1-2; TRBD1 is a possible D gene (6 bases). V was pared by 3 bases and J by 4 bases, with 12 bases between. Germline CDR1 is MDHEN and CDR2 is SYDVKM. This CDR3 is 14 amino acids long.

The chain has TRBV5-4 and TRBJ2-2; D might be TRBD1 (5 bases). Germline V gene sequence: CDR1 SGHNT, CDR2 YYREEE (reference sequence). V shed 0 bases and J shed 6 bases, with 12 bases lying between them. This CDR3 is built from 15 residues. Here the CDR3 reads CASSLDPGRSGELFF. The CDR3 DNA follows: TGTGCCAGCAGCTTGGACCCAGGGCGATCCGGGGAGCTGTTTTTT.